Below, 19 T cell receptor beta chains from the same sample are listed, as sequenced in a study of radiation and T cells in renal cell carcinoma. This sample's time point: blood 4 weeks post-SBRT, at nephrectomy. Treatment indicated: 15 Gy SBRT to primary tumor, nephrectomy 4 weeks later. Clones were read by immunoSEQ multiplex PCR, and TCRdb kept only the in-frame ones, dropping some. The table shows 150,000 to 200,000 clones, with about 87% occurring only once. This sample comprised blood, obtained from a patient whose treatment included radiotherapy and nephrectomy. All receptors come from a woman between 45 and 60 years old with renal cell carcinoma.

The J gene is TRBJ1-2, the V gene TRBV6-1, with no clear D. With 2 bases removed from V and 4 bases from J, the gap between germline ends came to 11 bases. This CDR3 region has 14 residues. Germline values: CDR1 MNHNS, CDR2 SASEGT. The CDR3 is CASSENSPPYGYTF. The CDR3 DNA reads as TGTGCCAGCAGTGAAAACAGCCCACCCTATGGCTACACCTTC.

The rearrangement links TRBV4-1 to TRBJ1-6; 7 bases map to TRBD1. J was trimmed by 3 bases and V by 4 bases; bases with no gene match: 6. This CDR3 has 16 residues. Per the germline V gene, CDR1 is MGHRA and CDR2 is YSYEKL. CDR3 bases: TGCGCCAGCAGCCGAGAAGGGACAGACTATAATTCACCCCTCCACTTT. This gives the protein CASSREGTDYNSPLHF.

This chain links TRBV7-3 with TRBJ1-5; D is uncertain. The length of the CDR3 is 13 residues. CDR1 is SGHTA and CDR2 is FQGTGA in the germline V gene. Trimming stripped 0 bases from V and 4 bases from J, with 4 bases between. The CDR3 loop is CASSLTENQPQHF. For the CDR3, the DNA is TGTGCCAGCAGCTTAACAGAGAATCAGCCCCAGCATTTT.

The chain carries TRBV19 and TRBJ1-6, with D possibly TRBD1 on 6 matching bases. V gave up 4 bases and J gave up 0 bases, with 13 bases separating them. The length of the CDR3 is 17 residues. Germline CDR1 LNHDA, CDR2 SQIVND (reference sequence). This CDR3 reads CASSTFTGSSYNSPLHF. For the CDR3, the DNA is TGTGCCAGTAGTACTTTTACAGGGAGCTCCTATAATTCACCCCTCCACTTT.

The rearrangement joins TRBV13 to TRBJ2-7; no firm D call. This CDR3 is 15 amino acids long. Trimming shortened V by 5 bases and J by 0 bases, and 14 bases separated the two germline ends. Germline CDR1 PRHDT, CDR2 FYEKMQ (reference sequence). The CDR3 sequence: CASSDWTVSSYEQYF. The CDR3, as DNA: TGTGCCAGCAGCGATTGGACCGTGAGCTCCTACGAGCAGTACTTC.

The chain carries TRBV14 and TRBJ2-3, with 7 bases fitting TRBD2. Germline trimming cut 1 base from V and 0 bases from J; bases unmatched to any gene: 7. The CDR3 contains 17 residues. The germline V gene encodes CDR1 SGHDN and CDR2 FVKESK. Here the CDR3 reads CASSQVPSGPSTDTQYF. DNA for the CDR3: TGTGCCAGCAGCCAAGTCCCTAGCGGCCCAAGCACAGATACGCAGTATTTT.

The rearrangement uses TRBV7-6 and TRBJ2-1, with D perhaps matching TRBD2 (6 bases). V shed 0 bases and J shed 4 bases, with 10 bases lying between them. This CDR3 region has 15 residues. Germline lookup yields CDR1 SGHVS and CDR2 FNYEAQ. CDR3 DNA: TGTGCCAGCAGCTTAGCGGGGGGACCTTACAATGAGCAGTTCTTC. Protein sequence: CASSLAGGPYNEQFF.

V and J are TRBV29-1 and TRBJ1-1; no firm D call. From germline, CDR1 is SQVTM and CDR2 ANQGSEA. The germline V and J ends were trimmed by 0 bases and 0 bases, with 8 bases remaining between them. CDR3 length equals 14 residues. The CDR3 DNA sequence: TGCAGCGTTGAAGACACGCCAATGAACACTGAAGCTTTCTTT. Encoded protein: CSVEDTPMNTEAFF.

The rearrangement links TRBV20-1 to TRBJ2-7; D call uncertain. V was cut by 6 bases and J by 5 bases, with 11 bases left in between. CDR3 size: 11 residues. The germline V gene encodes CDR1 DFQATT and CDR2 SNEGSKA (reference sequence). The CDR3, as DNA: TGCAGTGCCCAACTTGGCCACGAGCAGTACTTC. It is translated as CSAQLGHEQYF.

The chain carries TRBV5-8 and TRBJ1-3; 7 nucleotides align to TRBD1. CDR1 and CDR2 from the germline V gene are SGHTS and YDEGEE. The CDR3 extends over 15 amino acids. The V gene end was trimmed by 4 bases and the J gene end by 2 bases; junction bases not matched to a gene: 6. CDR3 protein: CASSGWQGAGNTIYF. The CDR3 DNA sequence: TGTGCCAGCAGCGGGTGGCAGGGGGCTGGAAACACCATATATTTT. Drawing the rest from reference TRBV5-8 and TRBJ1-3, the complete variable domain is EAGVTQSPTHLIKTRGQQATLRCSPISGHTSVYWYQQALGLGLQFLLWYDEGEERNRGNFPPRFSGRQFPNYSSELNVNALELEDSALYLCASSGWQGAGNTIYFGEGSWLTVV.

The gene calls are TRBV6-5 and TRBJ1-1; D remains ambiguous. The CDR3 loop spans 12 amino acids. The germline V and J ends were trimmed by 4 bases and 7 bases, with 10 bases remaining between them. Per the germline V gene, CDR1 is MNHEY and CDR2 is SVGAGI. The CDR3 nucleotides are TGTGCCAGCAGTTCTAGGTTGAATGAAGCTTTCTTT. Amino acid sequence: CASSSRLNEAFF.

The V and J genes are TRBV15 and TRBJ1-1; D ambiguous. This CDR3 comprises 13 residues. Looked up from germline, CDR1 is LNHNV and CDR2 is YYDKDF (reference sequence). V lost 3 bases and J lost 0, with 5 bases in between. In DNA form, the CDR3 reads TGTGCCACCAGCAGGTCCATGAACACTGAAGCTTTCTTT. As protein: CATSRSMNTEAFF.

CDR3 in DNA: TGTGCCAGCAGTGAAATGACAGGGAACACCGGGGAGCTGTTTTTT. Translated, it gives CASSEMTGNTGELFF. The chain is built from TRBV6-1 and TRBJ2-2; perhaps TRBD1 as D (6 bases). The germline V gene has CDR1 MNHNS and CDR2 SASEGT. V lost 2 bases and J lost 1, with 8 bases in between. The CDR3 runs to 15 residues.

CDR3 coding DNA: TGTGCCAGCGCCATAGGGGCAGGGTTCGGAAACACCATATATTTT. Translating gives CASAIGAGFGNTIYF. The chain employs TRBV18 and TRBJ1-3, with TRBD1 as a possible D gene (5 bases). Germline CDR1 reads KGHSH; CDR2 reads LQKENI. The CDR3 is made up of 15 amino acids. Trimming left V 8 bases short and J 4 bases short, with 18 bases between.

The genes are TRBV5-1 and TRBJ1-6; D possibly corresponds to TRBD1 (5 bases). Trimming removed 0 bases from V and 5 bases from J, with 12 bases in between. CDR1 is SGHRS, CDR2 YFSETQ, per germline. The CDR3 spans 16 residues. CDR3 DNA: TGCGCCAGCAGCTTGGCCTCAGGGCCCGATAATTCACCCCTCCACTTT. Translating gives CASSLASGPDNSPLHF.

The chain combines TRBV15 with TRBJ1-5; D perhaps matches TRBD1 (5 bases). Trimming stripped 0 bases from V and 4 bases from J, with 16 bases between. The CDR3 extends over 17 amino acids. Germline V CDR1 and CDR2: LNHNV, YYDKDF (reference sequence). This chain's CDR3 is CATSRDFLGEENQPQHF. As DNA, the CDR3 is TGTGCCACCAGCAGAGATTTTTTAGGGGAGGAGAATCAGCCCCAGCATTTT.

The chain joins TRBV2 to TRBJ1-6; no definite D call. The V gene lost 2 bases and the J gene lost 9 bases, with 5 bases spanning the gap. CDR3 length: 12 residues. Per germline, CDR1 SNHLY and CDR2 FYNNEI. In DNA, the CDR3 is TGTGCCAGCAGTGAAAAGGCTTCACCCCTCCACTTT. As protein: CASSEKASPLHF.

This clone was counted only a few times. The rearrangement links TRBV7-2 to TRBJ1-6; 7 bases line up with TRBD1. This CDR3 comprises 16 residues. Germline V gives CDR1 SGHTA, CDR2 FQGNSA. V shed 6 bases and J 6 bases; nucleotides not matched to a gene: 11. In DNA form, the CDR3 reads TGTGCCAGCAGTCAAGTTGGGACAGACTTTAATTCACCCCTCCACTTT. This gives the protein CASSQVGTDFNSPLHF.

The chain recombines TRBV9 with TRBJ2-7; 9 bases match TRBD1. The CDR3 sequence is 17 residues long. Germline CDR1 and CDR2: SGDLS and YYNGEE. J gave up 6 bases and V 4 bases, and 17 bases lay outside the gene matches. The CDR3 loop reads CASSRGALDRGTGEQYF. CDR3 in DNA: TGTGCCAGCAGCCGCGGCGCCTTGGACAGGGGAACAGGCGAGCAGTACTTC.